The rows below give T cell receptor beta chains drawn from one sample of a study of blood T cell repertoires in COVID-19. Profiling relied on immunoSEQ multiplex PCR, and the TCRdb table lists in-frame clones only, not all of them. The data show around 200,000 clones, more than 75% seen once. Source material: peripheral blood. These receptor sequences come from a man aged 35-49 years with active or convalescent COVID-19. Both conserved end residues are part of each CDR3. The order of the fields is V gene, J gene, clone size, D gene, CDR3 protein, CDR3 DNA. The D gene is left open where the match is weak. Size is omitted from some rows. Given values are once, few, many or a class for expanded clones.

>TRBV2|TRBJ2-5|few|TRBD1
CASSRLWTGQETQYF
TGTGCCAGCAGCCGCCTCTGGACAGGCCAAGAGACCCAGTACTTC
>TRBV7-3|TRBJ2-3|NA|TRBD1
CASSTDRGDTQYF
TGTGCCAGCAGCACGGACAGGGGGGATACGCAGTATTTT
>TRBV6-5|TRBJ1-1|NA|TRBD1
CASWDRTGAIEAFF
TGTGCCAGTTGGGACCGGACAGGGGCGATTGAAGCTTTCTTT
>TRBV5-1|TRBJ1-1|NA|NA
CASSRGNTEAFF
TGCGCCAGCAGCAGGGGGAACACTGAAGCTTTCTTT
>TRBV12-3/TRBV12-4|TRBJ1-2|NA|NA
CASSFPTNYGYTF
TGTGCCAGCAGTTTTCCCACTAACTATGGCTACACCTTC
>TRBV7-2|TRBJ1-1|NA|TRBD1
CASSYGQGVYNTEAFF
TGTGCCAGCAGCTATGGACAGGGGGTATACAACACTGAAGCTTTCTTT
>TRBV24-1|TRBJ2-2|NA|TRBD2
CATSTSGGLGTGELFF
TGTGCCACCAGTACTAGCGGGGGGCTGGGCACCGGGGAGCTGTTTTTT
>TRBV5-1|TRBJ2-2|few|NA
CASREQGGNTGELFF
TGCGCCAGCAGAGAACAGGGTGGGAACACCGGGGAGCTGTTTTTT
>TRBV7-2|TRBJ1-5|NA|NA
CASSLGTSPGKPQHF
TGTGCCAGCAGCTTAGGCACCTCCCCAGGGAAGCCCCAGCATTTT
>TRBV29-1|TRBJ2-1|NA|NA
CSVERMGGNEQFF
TGCAGCGTTGAAAGGATGGGGGGTAATGAGCAGTTCTTC
>TRBV30|TRBJ2-5|NA|TRBD2
CAWSGTGTSGGAMETQYF
TGTGCCTGGAGTGGAACCGGGACTAGCGGGGGGGCCATGGAGACCCAGTACTTC
>TRBV7-2|TRBJ2-3|NA|TRBD2
CASSPSGGAADTQYF
TGTGCCAGCAGCCCGAGCGGGGGGGCCGCAGATACGCAGTATTTT
>TRBV5-4|TRBJ2-5|NA|TRBD2
CASSLGLAGGQETQYF
TGTGCCAGCAGCTTGGGACTAGCGGGGGGACAAGAGACCCAGTACTTC
>TRBV5-6|TRBJ1-2|NA|NA
CASQGAYGYTF
TGTGCCTCCCAAGGGGCATATGGCTACACCTTC
>TRBV5-4|TRBJ1-2|NA|NA
CASSLEAGNYGYTF
TGTGCCAGCAGCTTGGAGGCGGGAAACTATGGCTACACCTTC
>TRBV7-6|TRBJ2-7|NA|TRBD2
CASSALAGPSYEQYF
TGTGCCAGCAGCGCACTAGCGGGGCCCAGCTACGAGCAGTACTTC
>TRBV4-1|TRBJ1-5|NA|NA
CASSLTRLRGPQPQHF
TGCGCCAGCAGCCTTACCCGACTCCGCGGGCCTCAGCCCCAGCATTTT
>TRBV27|TRBJ1-6|NA|NA
CASGKTGTGQIGNSPLHF
TGTGCCAGCGGGAAAACAGGGACCGGACAGATTGGCAATTCACCCCTCCACTTT
>TRBV14|TRBJ1-6|few|NA
CASRPTGLVSPLHF
TGTGCCAGCCGGCCCACAGGGTTGGTTTCACCCCTCCACTTT
>TRBV6-6|TRBJ1-5|few|NA
CASRRLGGMSGNQPQHF
TGTGCCAGCAGGCGACTCGGGGGGATGAGTGGCAATCAGCCCCAGCATTTT
>TRBV6-4|TRBJ2-3|NA|NA
CASSAGYNVDTQYF
TGTGCCAGCAGTGCAGGGTATAATGTGGATACGCAGTATTTT
>TRBV4-1|TRBJ2-1|few|NA
CASSPWGAGGWANINEQFF
TGCGCCAGCAGCCCCTGGGGAGCTGGGGGCTGGGCCAATATCAATGAGCAGTTCTTC
>TRBV4-1|TRBJ1-2|NA|NA
CASSHTALNYGYTF
TGCGCCAGCAGCCATACAGCTCTTAACTATGGCTACACCTTC
>TRBV5-1|TRBJ1-5|NA|NA
CASSLEGRGDQPQHF
TGCGCCAGCAGCTTGGAGGGGAGGGGTGATCAGCCCCAGCATTTT
>TRBV4-1|TRBJ2-5|NA|TRBD2
CASSQTREGATSVGTQYF
TGCGCCAGCAGCCAGACGAGGGAGGGAGCGACTAGCGTGGGGACCCAGTACTTC
>TRBV5-1|TRBJ2-1|NA|TRBD2
CASRPRLADTYNEQFF
TGCGCCAGCAGACCTAGACTAGCGGATACCTACAATGAGCAGTTCTTC
>TRBV5-1|TRBJ2-1|once|NA
CASSLTGFDYNEQFF
TGCGCCAGCAGCTTGACCGGGTTCGATTACAATGAGCAGTTCTTC
>TRBV5-1|TRBJ1-6|NA|NA
CASSLVESSYNSPLHF
TGCGCCAGCAGCTTGGTGGAGAGCTCCTATAATTCACCCCTCCACTTT
>TRBV2|TRBJ1-6|NA|NA
CASSRSSYNSPLHF
TGTGCCAGCAGTCGGAGCTCCTATAATTCACCCCTCCACTTT
>TRBV7-9|TRBJ2-3|NA|NA
CASSLNSLTDTQYF
TGTGCCAGCAGCTTAAATAGCCTCACAGATACGCAGTATTTT
>TRBV28|TRBJ2-4|few|NA
CASSLLGRRGAKNIQYF
TGTGCCAGCAGTTTATTGGGGCGCCGTGGGGCCAAAAACATTCAGTACTTC
>TRBV5-5|TRBJ2-5|NA|TRBD1
CASSFGDRLGQETQYF
TGTGCCAGCAGCTTCGGGGACAGGTTAGGGCAAGAGACCCAGTACTTC
>TRBV2|TRBJ2-5|NA|NA
CASSESVVETQYF
TGTGCCAGCAGTGAGTCGGTGGTGGAGACCCAGTACTTC
>TRBV9|TRBJ1-6|few|NA
CASSPGHNNSPLHF
TGTGCCAGCAGCCCCGGACACAATAATTCACCCCTCCACTTT
>TRBV5-5|TRBJ1-1|NA|NA
CASSLGSTEAFF
TGTGCCAGCAGCTTGGGTTCAACAGAAGCTTTCTTT
>TRBV9|TRBJ1-5|few|NA
CASSSTNQPQHF
TGTGCCAGCAGCTCCACAAATCAGCCCCAGCATTTT
>TRBV14|TRBJ1-6|NA|NA
CASSLLRGARSYNSPLHF
TGTGCCAGCAGTCTCCTTCGGGGGGCCAGGTCCTATAATTCACCCCTCCACTTT
>TRBV7-2|TRBJ2-7|NA|NA
CASTLAAISYEQYF
TGTGCCAGCACCTTAGCTGCTATCTCCTACGAGCAGTACTTC
>TRBV20-1|TRBJ1-1|NA|NA
CSASVGGPNTEAFF
TGCAGTGCTAGTGTCGGCGGCCCGAACACTGAAGCTTTCTTT
>TRBV30|TRBJ2-7|NA|TRBD1
CAWARDRGYEQYF
TGTGCCTGGGCCCGGGACAGGGGCTACGAGCAGTACTTC
>TRBV6-1|TRBJ2-1|NA|TRBD2
CASSAQLAGGGNEQFF
TGTGCCAGCAGTGCTCAACTAGCGGGGGGGGGCAATGAGCAGTTCTTC